The sequence of this TCR beta chain was determined in a study of graft-versus-host responses after intestinal transplantation. Study conclusions and caveats: With peak circulating GvH clone levels came an association with early post-transplant HvG declines. In patients with graft-donor T cell macrochimerism, allograft graft-versus-host to host-versus-graft clonal ratios were high.

Assay used: immunoSEQ multiplex PCR; TCRdb lists only in-frame clones, some missing. Found here are over 10,000 clones, approximately 93% of them singletons; the top ten hold around 4%. As for this clone: Its specificity is unknown.

V dropped 8 bases and J dropped 4; count of bases not matched to a gene: 3. The CDR3 consists of 12 residues. Germline V gives CDR1 WSHSY, CDR2 SAAADI. The chain employs TRBV10-2 and TRBJ1-2, with 8 bases that match TRBD1. The source is a human patient who received an intestinal transplant, so some T cells may come from the graft donor. Material: PBMCs, obtained around 3 years after intestinal transplantation. In nucleotides, the CDR3 is TGCGCCAGCGTTGACAGGGGCTATGGCTACACCTTC. It encodes CASVDRGYGYTF.